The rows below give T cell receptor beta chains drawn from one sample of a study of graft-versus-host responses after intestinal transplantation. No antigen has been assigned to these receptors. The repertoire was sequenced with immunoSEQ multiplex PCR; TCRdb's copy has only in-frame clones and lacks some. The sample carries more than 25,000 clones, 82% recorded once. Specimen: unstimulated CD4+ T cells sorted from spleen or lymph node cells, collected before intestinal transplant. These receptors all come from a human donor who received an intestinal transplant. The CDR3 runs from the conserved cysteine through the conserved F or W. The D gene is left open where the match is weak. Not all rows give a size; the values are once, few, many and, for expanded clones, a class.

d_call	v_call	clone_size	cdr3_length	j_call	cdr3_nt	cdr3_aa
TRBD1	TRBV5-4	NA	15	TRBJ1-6	TGTGCCAGCAGCTTGGGGACAGGGTTTAATTCACCCCTCCACTTT	CASSLGTGFNSPLHF
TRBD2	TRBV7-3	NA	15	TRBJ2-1	TGTGCCAGCAGCTCACTAGCGGGCCTTTATAATGAGCAGTTCTTC	CASSSLAGLYNEQFF
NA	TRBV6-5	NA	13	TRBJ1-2	TGTGCCAGTTCCTCGGGGGTCGACTATGGCTACACCTTC	CASSSGVDYGYTF
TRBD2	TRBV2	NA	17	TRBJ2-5	TGTGCCAGCAGTCCGGGACTAGCGGGAGGGCCGGTAAAGACCCAGTACTTC	CASSPGLAGGPVKTQYF
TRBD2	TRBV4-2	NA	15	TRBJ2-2	TGTGCCAGCAGCCAGCAGCCGGGGAGGGCCGGGGAGCTGTTTTTT	CASSQQPGRAGELFF
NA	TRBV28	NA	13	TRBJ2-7	TGTGCCATCAAGGGGCTTTTCTCCTACGAGCAGTACTTC	CAIKGLFSYEQYF
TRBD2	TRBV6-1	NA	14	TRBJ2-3	TGTGCCAGCAGCTCCGGGGGGTTGGGAAATACGCAGTATTTT	CASSSGGLGNTQYF
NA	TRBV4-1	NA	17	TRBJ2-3	TGCGCCAGCAGCCAACCGCAACCGGGACTGGGTACAGATACGCAGTATTTT	CASSQPQPGLGTDTQYF
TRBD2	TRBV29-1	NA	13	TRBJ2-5	TGCAGCGGCTATAGCGGGAGGAGGGAGACCCAGTACTTC	CSGYSGRRETQYF
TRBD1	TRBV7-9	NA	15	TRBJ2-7	TGTGCCAGCAGCCCCACCGGGACAGGGATCAACGAGCAGTACTTC	CASSPTGTGINEQYF
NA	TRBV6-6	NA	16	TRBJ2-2	TGTGCCAGCAGTTACGTTCAGGGGTTGAACACCGGGGAGCTGTTTTTT	CASSYVQGLNTGELFF
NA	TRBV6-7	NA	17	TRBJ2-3	TGTGCCAGCAGTTACCCGCGTGAGGAGCGATGCACAGATACGCAGTATTTT	CASSYPREERCTDTQYF
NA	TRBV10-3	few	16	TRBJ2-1	TGTGCCACGATGACCACGGGAGCGGACTCCTACAATGAGCAGTTCTTC	CATMTTGADSYNEQFF
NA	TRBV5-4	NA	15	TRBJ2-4	TGTGCCAGCAGCAGCAGGTCAGCAGCCAAAAACATTCAGTACTTC	CASSSRSAAKNIQYF
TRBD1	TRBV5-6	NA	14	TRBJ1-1	TGTGCCAGCAGGTTGACAGGGGTTTACACTGAAGCTTTCTTT	CASRLTGVYTEAFF
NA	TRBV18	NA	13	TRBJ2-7	TGTGCCAGCTCACCAGGACAGTCCTACGAGCAGTACTTC	CASSPGQSYEQYF
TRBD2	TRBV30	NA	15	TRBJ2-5	TGTGCCTGGAGATCTCTAGCGGGGTTGCAAGAGACCCAGTACTTC	CAWRSLAGLQETQYF
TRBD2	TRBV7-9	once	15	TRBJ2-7	TGTGCCAGCAGCTCGGGACTAAGCCCACCCTACGAGCAGTACTTC	CASSSGLSPPYEQYF
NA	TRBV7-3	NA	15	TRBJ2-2	TGTGCCAGCAGCTTAAGCAGGGCCCACACCGGGGAGCTGTTTTTT	CASSLSRAHTGELFF
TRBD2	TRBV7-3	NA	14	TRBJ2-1	TGTGCCAGCAGCGTTAGCGGGAGCTACAATGAGCAGTTCTTC	CASSVSGSYNEQFF
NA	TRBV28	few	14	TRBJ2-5	TGTGCCAGCAGTTTAGGGGGGGCGATTAAGACCCAGTACTTC	CASSLGGAIKTQYF
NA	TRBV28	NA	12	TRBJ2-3	TGTGCCAGCAGTTCCTATGCAGATACGCAGTATTTT	CASSSYADTQYF
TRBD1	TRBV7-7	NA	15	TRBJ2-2	TGTGCCAGCAGCTCCGGGACAGGGATGGCCGGGGAGCTGTTTTTT	CASSSGTGMAGELFF
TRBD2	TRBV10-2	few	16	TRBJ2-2	TGCGCCAGCAGTGAGCATAGCGGGGCCCCCCCCGGGGAGCTGTTTTTT	CASSEHSGAPPGELFF
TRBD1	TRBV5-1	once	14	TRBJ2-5	TGCGCCAGCAGCTTGGCAGGGGGCCAAGAGACCCAGTACTTC	CASSLAGGQETQYF
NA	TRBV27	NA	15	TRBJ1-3	TGTGCCAGTTCGCAGGGACGACACTCTGGAAACACCATATATTTT	CASSQGRHSGNTIYF
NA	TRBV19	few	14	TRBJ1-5	TGTGCCAGTAGTATAAACCCGGCAGGTCAGCCCCAGCATTTT	CASSINPAGQPQHF
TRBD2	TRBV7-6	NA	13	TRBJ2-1	TGTGCCAGCAGCATAGAGCGGGAGGGTGAGCAGTTCTTC	CASSIEREGEQFF
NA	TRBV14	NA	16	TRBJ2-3	TGTGCCAGCAGCCTGGGACTCAACGCCCGAACAGATACGCAGTATTTT	CASSLGLNARTDTQYF
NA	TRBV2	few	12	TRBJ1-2	TGTGCCAGCGGGGCAGGGAACTATGGCTACACCTTC	CASGAGNYGYTF
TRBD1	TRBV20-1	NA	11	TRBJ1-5	TGCAGTGCTACCCGGACAGGGTGGCAGCATTTT	CSATRTGWQHF
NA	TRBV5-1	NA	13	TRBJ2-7	TGCGCCAGCAGCTTGGAACTTCCCTACGAGCAGTACTTC	CASSLELPYEQYF
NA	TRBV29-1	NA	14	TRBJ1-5	TGCAGCGTGTCACAGGGCATTGGCAATCAGCCCCAGCATTTT	CSVSQGIGNQPQHF
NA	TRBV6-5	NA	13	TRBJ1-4	TGTGCCAGCAGTTACTCGGGGGGGGAAAAACTGTTTTTT	CASSYSGGEKLFF
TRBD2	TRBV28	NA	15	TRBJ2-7	TGTGCCAGCACTTTCGGACTAGCGGGAGTTAGCGAGCAGTACTTC	CASTFGLAGVSEQYF